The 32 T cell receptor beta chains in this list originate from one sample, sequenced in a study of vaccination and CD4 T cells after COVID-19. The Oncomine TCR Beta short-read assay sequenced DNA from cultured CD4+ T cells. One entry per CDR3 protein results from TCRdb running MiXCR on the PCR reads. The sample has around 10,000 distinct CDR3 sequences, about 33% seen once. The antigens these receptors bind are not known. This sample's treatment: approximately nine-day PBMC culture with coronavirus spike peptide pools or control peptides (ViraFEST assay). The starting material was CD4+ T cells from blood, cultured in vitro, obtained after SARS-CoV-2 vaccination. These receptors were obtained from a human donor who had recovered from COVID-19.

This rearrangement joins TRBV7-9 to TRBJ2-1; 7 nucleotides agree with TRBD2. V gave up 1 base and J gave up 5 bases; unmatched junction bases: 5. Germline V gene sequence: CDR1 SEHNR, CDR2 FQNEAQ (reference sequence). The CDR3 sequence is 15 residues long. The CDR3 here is CASSLVSSGNNEQFF. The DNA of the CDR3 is TGTGCCAGCAGCTTAGTGTCTAGCGGCAACAATGAGCAGTTCTTC.

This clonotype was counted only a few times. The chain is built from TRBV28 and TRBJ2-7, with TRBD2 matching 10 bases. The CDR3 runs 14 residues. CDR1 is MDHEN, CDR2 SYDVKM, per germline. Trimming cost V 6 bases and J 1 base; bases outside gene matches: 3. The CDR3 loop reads CASRSSGSSYEQYF. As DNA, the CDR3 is TGTGCCAGCAGGTCTAGCGGGAGTTCCTACGAGCAGTACTTC.

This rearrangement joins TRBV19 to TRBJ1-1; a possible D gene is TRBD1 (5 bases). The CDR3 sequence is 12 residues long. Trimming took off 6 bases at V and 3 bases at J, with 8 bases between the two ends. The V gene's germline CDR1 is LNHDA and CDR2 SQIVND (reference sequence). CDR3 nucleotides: TGTGCCAGTAGGAGGGGATACACTGAAGCTTTCTTT. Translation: CASRRGYTEAFF. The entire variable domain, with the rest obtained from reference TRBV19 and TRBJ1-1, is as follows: DGGITQSPKYLFRKEGQNVTLSCEQNLNHDAMYWYRQDPGQGLRLIYYSQIVNDFQKGDIAEGYSVSREKKESFPLTVTSAQKNPTAFYLCASRRGYTEAFFGQGTRLTVV.

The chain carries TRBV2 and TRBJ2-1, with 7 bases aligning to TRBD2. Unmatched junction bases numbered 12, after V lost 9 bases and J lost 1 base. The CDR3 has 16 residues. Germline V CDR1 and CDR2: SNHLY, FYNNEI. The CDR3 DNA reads TGTGCCAGTAGAAACCGGACTAGTCGGTCCTACAATGAGCAGTTCTTC. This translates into CASRNRTSRSYNEQFF.

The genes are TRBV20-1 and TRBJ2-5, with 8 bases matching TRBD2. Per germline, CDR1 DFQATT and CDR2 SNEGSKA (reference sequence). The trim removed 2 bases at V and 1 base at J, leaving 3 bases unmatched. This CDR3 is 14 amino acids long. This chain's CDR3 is CSARRGLVQETQYF. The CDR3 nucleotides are TGCAGTGCTAGAAGGGGACTAGTCCAAGAGACCCAGTACTTC.

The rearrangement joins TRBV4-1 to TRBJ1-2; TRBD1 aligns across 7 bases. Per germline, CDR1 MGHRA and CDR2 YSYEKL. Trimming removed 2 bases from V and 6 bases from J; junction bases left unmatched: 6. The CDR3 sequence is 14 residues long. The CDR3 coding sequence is TGCGCCAGCAGCCAACGCGAAGGGGGCAATGGCTACACCTTC. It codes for CASSQREGGNGYTF.

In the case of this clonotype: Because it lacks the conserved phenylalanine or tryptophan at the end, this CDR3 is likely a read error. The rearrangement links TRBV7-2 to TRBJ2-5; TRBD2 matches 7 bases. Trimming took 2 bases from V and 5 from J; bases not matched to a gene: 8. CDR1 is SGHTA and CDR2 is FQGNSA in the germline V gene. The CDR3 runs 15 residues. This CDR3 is CASSLRTSWGETQYY. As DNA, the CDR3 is TGTGCCAGCAGCTTACGGACTAGTTGGGGGGAGACCCAGTACTAC.

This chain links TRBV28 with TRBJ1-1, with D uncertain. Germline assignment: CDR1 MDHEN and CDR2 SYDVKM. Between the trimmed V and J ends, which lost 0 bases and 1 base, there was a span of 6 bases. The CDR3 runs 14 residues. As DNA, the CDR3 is TGTGCCAGCAGTTTATGGGCTGCGAACACTGAAGCTTTCTTT. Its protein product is CASSLWAANTEAFF.

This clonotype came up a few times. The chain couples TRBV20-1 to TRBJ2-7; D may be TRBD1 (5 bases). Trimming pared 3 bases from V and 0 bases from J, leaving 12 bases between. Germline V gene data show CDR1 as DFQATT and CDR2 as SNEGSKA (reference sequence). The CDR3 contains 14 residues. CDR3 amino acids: CSASGWGSSYEQYF. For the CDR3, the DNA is TGCAGTGCTAGTGGCTGGGGCAGCTCCTACGAGCAGTACTTC.

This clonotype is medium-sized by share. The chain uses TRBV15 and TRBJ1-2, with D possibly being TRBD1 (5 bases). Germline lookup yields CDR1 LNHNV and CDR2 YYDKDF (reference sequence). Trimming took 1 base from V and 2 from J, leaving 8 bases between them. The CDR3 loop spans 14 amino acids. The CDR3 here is CATSRGRENYGYTF. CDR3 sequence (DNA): TGTGCCACCAGCAGAGGCAGGGAGAACTATGGCTACACCTTC.

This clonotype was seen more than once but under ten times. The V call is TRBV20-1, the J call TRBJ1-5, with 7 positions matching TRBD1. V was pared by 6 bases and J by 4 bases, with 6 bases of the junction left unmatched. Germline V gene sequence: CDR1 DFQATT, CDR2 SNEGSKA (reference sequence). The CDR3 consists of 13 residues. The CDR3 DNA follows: TGCAGTGCCCCCCGACAGGGTAATCAGCCCCAGCATTTT. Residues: CSAPRQGNQPQHF.

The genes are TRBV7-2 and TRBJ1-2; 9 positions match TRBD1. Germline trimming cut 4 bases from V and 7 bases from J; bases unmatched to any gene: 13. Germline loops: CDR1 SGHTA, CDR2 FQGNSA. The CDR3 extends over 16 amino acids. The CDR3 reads CASSWTGATARGGYTF. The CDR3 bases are TGTGCCAGCAGCTGGACAGGGGCCACAGCTCGGGGTGGCTACACCTTC.

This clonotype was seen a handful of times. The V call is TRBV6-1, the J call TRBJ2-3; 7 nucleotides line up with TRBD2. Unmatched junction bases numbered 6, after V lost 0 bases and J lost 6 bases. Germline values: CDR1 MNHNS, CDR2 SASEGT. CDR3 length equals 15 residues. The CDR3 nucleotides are TGTGCCAGCAGTGAAGCGGGAGGGCCTTTTGATACGCAGTATTTT. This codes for CASSEAGGPFDTQYF.

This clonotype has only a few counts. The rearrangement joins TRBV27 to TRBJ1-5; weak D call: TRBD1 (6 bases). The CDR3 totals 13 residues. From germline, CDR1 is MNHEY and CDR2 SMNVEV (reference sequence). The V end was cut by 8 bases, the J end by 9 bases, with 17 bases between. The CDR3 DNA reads TGTGCCAGCGGCGCACAGGGCTGGGCGCCCCAGCATTTT. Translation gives CASGAQGWAPQHF.

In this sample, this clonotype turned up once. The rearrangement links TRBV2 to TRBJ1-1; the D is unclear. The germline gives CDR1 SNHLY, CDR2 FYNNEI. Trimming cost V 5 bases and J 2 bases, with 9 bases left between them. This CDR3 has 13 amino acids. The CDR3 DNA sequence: TGTGCCAGCAGTCCGTTGGGAAACACTGAAGCTTTCTTT. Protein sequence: CASSPLGNTEAFF.

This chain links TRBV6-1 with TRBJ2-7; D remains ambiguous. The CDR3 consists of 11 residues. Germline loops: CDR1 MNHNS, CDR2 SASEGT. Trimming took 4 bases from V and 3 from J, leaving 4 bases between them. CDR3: CASSGVYEQYF. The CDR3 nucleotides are TGTGCCAGCAGTGGAGTCTACGAGCAGTACTTC.

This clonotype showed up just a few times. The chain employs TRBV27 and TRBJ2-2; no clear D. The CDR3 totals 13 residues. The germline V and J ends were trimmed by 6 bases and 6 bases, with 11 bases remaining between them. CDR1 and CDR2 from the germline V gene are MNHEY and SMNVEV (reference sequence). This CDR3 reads CASRLHAAGELFF. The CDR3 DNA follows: TGTGCCAGCAGACTCCACGCGGCCGGGGAGCTGTTTTTT.

CDR3 sequence reads: CASGTGANLYGYTF. For the CDR3, the DNA is TGTGCCAGCGGGACAGGAGCTAACCTATATGGCTACACCTTC. This chain links TRBV28 with TRBJ1-2, with TRBD1 matching 8 bases. The V gene end was trimmed by 8 bases and the J gene end by 5 bases; junction bases not matched to a gene: 10. CDR3 length: 14 residues. In germline, CDR1 is MDHEN, CDR2 SYDVKM.

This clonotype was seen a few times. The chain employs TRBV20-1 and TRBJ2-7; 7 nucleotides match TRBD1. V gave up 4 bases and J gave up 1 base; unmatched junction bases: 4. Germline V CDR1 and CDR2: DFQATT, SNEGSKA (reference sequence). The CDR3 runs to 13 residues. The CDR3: CSATGTASYEQYF. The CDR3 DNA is TGCAGTGCTACCGGGACAGCGTCCTACGAGCAGTACTTC.

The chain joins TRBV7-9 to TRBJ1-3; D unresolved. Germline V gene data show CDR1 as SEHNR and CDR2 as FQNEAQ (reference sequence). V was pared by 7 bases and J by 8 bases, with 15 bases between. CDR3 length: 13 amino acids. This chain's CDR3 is CASTFLLQDTIYF. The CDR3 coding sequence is TGTGCCAGCACCTTTTTACTTCAGGACACCATATATTTT. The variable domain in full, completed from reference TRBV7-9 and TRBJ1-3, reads DTGVSQNPRHKITKRGQNVTFRCDPISEHNRLYWYRQTLGQGPEFLTYFQNEAQLEKSRLLSDRFSAERPKGSFSTLEIQRTEQGDSAMYLCASTFLLQDTIYFGEGSWLTVV.

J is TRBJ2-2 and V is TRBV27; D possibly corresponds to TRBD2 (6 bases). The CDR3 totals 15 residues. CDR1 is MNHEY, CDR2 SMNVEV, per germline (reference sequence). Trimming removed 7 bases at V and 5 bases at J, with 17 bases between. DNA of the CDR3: TGTGCCAGCACCAAGGGCCGAGCGGGTACCGGGGAGCTGTTTTTT. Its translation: CASTKGRAGTGELFF.

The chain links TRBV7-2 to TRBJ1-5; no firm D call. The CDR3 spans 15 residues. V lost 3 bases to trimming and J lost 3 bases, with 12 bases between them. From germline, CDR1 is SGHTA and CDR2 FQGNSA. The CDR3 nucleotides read TGTGCCAGCAGCTTGGGGAGAGGTAACAATCAGCCCCAGCATTTT. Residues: CASSLGRGNNQPQHF.

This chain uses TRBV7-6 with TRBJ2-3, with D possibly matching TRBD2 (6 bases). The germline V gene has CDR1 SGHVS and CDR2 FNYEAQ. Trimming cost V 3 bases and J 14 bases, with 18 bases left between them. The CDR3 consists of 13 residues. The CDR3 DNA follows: TGTGCCAGCAGCTTGTCCAATACGGGAGTTGGGTATTTT. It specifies CASSLSNTGVGYF. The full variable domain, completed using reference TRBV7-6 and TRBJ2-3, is GAGVSQSPRYKVTKRGQDVALRCDPISGHVSLYWYRQALGQGPEFLTYFNYEAQQDKSGLPNDRFSAERPEGSISTLTIQRTEQRDSAMYRCASSLSNTGVGYFGPGTRLTVL.

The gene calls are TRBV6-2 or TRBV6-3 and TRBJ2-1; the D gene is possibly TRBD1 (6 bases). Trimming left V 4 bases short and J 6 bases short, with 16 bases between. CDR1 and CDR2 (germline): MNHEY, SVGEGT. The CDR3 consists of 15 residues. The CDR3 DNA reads TGTGCCAGCAGTTCTTATGACAGGCCCCCCAATGAGCAGTTCTTC. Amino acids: CASSSYDRPPNEQFF.

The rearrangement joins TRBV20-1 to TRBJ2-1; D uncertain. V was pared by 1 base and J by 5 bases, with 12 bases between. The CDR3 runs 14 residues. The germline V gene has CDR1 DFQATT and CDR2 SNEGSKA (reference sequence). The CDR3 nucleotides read TGCAGTGCTAGAGTGAGCAGGCTACACAATGAGCAGTTCTTC. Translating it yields CSARVSRLHNEQFF.

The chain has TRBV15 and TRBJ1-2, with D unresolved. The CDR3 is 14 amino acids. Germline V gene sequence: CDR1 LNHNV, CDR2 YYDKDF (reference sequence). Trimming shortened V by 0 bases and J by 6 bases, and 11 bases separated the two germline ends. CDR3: CATSRDQLFHGYTF. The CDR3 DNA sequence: TGTGCCACCAGCAGAGATCAATTGTTTCATGGCTACACCTTC.

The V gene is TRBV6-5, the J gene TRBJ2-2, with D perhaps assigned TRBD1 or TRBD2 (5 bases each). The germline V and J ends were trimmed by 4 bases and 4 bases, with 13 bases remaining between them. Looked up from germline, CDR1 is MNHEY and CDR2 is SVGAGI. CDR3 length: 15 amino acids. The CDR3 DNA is TGTGCCAGCAGTTGGGACCGTGGGGGCACCGGGGAGCTGTTTTTT. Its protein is CASSWDRGGTGELFF.

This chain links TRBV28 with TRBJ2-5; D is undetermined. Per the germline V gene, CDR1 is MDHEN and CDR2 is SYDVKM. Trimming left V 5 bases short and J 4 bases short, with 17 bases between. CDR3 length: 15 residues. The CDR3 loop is CASSPLLGPGETQYF. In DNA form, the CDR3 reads TGTGCCAGCAGTCCCTTGCTTGGGCCGGGAGAGACCCAGTACTTC.

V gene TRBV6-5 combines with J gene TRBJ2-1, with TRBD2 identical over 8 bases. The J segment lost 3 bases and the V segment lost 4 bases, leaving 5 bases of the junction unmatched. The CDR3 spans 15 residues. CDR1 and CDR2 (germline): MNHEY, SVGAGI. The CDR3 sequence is CASSSSGRSYNEQFF. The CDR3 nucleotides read TGTGCCAGCAGTTCCAGCGGGAGAAGCTACAATGAGCAGTTCTTC.

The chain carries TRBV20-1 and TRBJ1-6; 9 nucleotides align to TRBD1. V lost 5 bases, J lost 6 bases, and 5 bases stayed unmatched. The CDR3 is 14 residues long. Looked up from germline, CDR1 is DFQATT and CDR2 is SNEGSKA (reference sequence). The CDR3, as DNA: TGCAGTGCTTCGGGACAGGGCCCTAATTCACCCCTCCACTTT. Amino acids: CSASGQGPNSPLHF.

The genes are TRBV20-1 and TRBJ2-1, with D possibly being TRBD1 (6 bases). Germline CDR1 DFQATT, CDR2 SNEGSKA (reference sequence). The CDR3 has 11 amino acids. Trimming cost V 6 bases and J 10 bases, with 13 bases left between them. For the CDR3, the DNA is TGCAGTGCCAGACAGGTCGTCGAGCAGTTCTTC. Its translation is CSARQVVEQFF.

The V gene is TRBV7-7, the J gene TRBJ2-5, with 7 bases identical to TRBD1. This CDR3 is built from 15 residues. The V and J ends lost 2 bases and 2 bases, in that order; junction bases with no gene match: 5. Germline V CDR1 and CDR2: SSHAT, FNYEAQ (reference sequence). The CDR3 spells CASSLFVGQQETQYF. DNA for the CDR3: TGTGCCAGCAGCTTATTTGTGGGACAGCAAGAGACCCAGTACTTC.